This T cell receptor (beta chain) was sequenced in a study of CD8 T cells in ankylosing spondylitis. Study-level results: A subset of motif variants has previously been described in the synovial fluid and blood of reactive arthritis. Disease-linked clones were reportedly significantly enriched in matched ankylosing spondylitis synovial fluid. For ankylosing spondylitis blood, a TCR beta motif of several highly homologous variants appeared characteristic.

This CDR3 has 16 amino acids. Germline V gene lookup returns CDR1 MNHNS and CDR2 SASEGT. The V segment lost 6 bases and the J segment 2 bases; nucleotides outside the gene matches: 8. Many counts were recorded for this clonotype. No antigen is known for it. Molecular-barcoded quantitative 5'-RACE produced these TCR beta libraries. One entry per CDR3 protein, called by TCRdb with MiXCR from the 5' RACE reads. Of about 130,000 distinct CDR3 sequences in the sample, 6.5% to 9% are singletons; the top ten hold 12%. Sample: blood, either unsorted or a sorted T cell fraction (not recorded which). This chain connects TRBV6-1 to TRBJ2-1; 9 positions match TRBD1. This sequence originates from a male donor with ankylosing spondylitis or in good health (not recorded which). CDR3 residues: CASRTLGDRAYNEQFF. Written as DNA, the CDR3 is TGTGCCAGCAGGACTTTGGGGGACAGGGCCTACAATGAGCAGTTCTTC.